Detailed here is one T cell receptor beta chain. This specimen belongs to a study of T-cell reconstitution after alpha-beta-depleted transplantation in children. Germline values: CDR1 ENHRY, CDR2 SYGVKD. With V trimmed by 1 base and J by 6 bases, 19 bases remained unmatched. CDR3 length equals 21 residues. Construction of the TCRbeta library involved unique molecular identifiers. TCRdb fed the PCR reads into MiXCR, producing one record per CDR3 protein. Counted here are some 250,000 distinct CDR3 sequences, around 11% occurring once; the ten biggest clones make up about 2.6%. The rearrangement joins TRBV10-3 to TRBJ2-1, with 12 positions matching TRBD2. This TCR came from a human donor who donated a stem cell graft to a child with acute lymphoblastic leukemia. Source: PBMCs from the stem cell graft donor, taken from the stem cell graft. The chain's CDR3 is CAISEWPPERLAGDKGNEQFF. CDR3 in DNA: TGTGCCATCAGTGAGTGGCCGCCTGAGCGACTAGCGGGAGACAAGGGCAATGAGCAGTTCTTC.